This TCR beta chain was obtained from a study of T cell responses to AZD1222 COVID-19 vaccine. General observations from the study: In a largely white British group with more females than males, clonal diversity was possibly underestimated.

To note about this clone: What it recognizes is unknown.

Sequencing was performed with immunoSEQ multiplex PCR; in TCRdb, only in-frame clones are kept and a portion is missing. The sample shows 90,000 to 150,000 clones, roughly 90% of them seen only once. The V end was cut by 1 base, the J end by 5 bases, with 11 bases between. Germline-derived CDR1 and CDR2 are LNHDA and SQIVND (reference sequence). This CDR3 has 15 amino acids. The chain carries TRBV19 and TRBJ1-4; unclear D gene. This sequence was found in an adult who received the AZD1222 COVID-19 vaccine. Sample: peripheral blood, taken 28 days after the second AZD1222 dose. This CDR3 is CASSIGRSANEKLFF. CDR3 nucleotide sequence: TGTGCCAGTAGTATAGGCCGAAGTGCGAATGAAAAACTGTTTTTT.